The 27 T cell receptor beta chains listed next were all sequenced from one sample in a study of blood T cell repertoires in COVID-19. Generated by immunoSEQ multiplex PCR, the TCRdb table keeps only in-frame clones and is missing some. The sample lists around 300,000 clones; 83% were seen once. Sample: peripheral blood. These receptors all come from a woman aged 45-59 years who had recovered from COVID-19.

This clone has only one observation. The V gene is TRBV11-2, the J gene TRBJ1-1; a weak D match, TRBD1 (5 bases). V shed 6 bases and J shed 5 bases, with 7 bases lying between them. CDR3 size: 11 residues. CDR1 is SGHAT and CDR2 is FQNNGV in the germline V gene. The CDR3 coding sequence is TGTGCCAGCAGGGGGGGGACTGAAGCTTTCTTT. As protein: CASRGGTEAFF.

The chain recombines TRBV5-1 with TRBJ1-1; 8 nucleotides agree with TRBD1. V trimming: 4 bases; J trimming: 4 bases; junction bases outside the gene matches: 6. Germline CDR1 reads SGHRS; CDR2 reads YFSETQ. This CDR3 has 14 residues. CDR3 bases: TGCGCCAGCAGCGCCACAGGGGGTGGCACTGAAGCTTTCTTT. The encoded protein is CASSATGGGTEAFF.

The J gene is TRBJ1-4, the V gene TRBV7-6, with D maybe TRBD1 (5 bases). CDR3 length equals 15 residues. V was clipped by 5 bases and J by 7 bases, with 17 bases between them. CDR1 is SGHVS and CDR2 is FNYEAQ in the germline V gene. CDR3 nucleotide sequence: TGTGCCAGCAGCCCGGGGGGGGATCGGGGTGAAAAACTGTTTTTT. This gives the protein CASSPGGDRGEKLFF. Looking up the rest from reference TRBV7-6 and TRBJ1-4 gives the full variable domain: GAGVSQSPRYKVTKRGQDVALRCDPISGHVSLYWYRQALGQGPEFLTYFNYEAQQDKSGLPNDRFSAERPEGSISTLTIQRTEQRDSAMYRCASSPGGDRGEKLFFGSGTQLSVL.

The rearrangement joins TRBV7-2 to TRBJ2-1; possible D gene TRBD2, 6 bases. V lost 3 bases to trimming and J lost 6 bases, with 12 bases between them. Germline CDR1 and CDR2: SGHTA and FQGNSA. The CDR3 is made up of 14 amino acids. CDR3 sequence reads: CASSFGGGRNEQFF. CDR3 coding DNA: TGTGCCAGCAGCTTTGGGGGAGGACGCAATGAGCAGTTCTTC.

This rearrangement joins TRBV7-8 to TRBJ1-5, with TRBD1 matching 8 bases. Looked up from germline, CDR1 is SGHVS and CDR2 is FQNEAQ. Unmatched junction bases numbered 5, after V lost 8 bases and J lost 2 bases. The CDR3 covers 14 residues. CDR3 bases: TGTGCCAGCTGCGGACAGGGAGGCAATCAGCCCCAGCATTTT. Amino acids: CASCGQGGNQPQHF.

The gene calls are TRBV6-5 and TRBJ2-1, with D possibly matching TRBD1 (6 bases). In germline, CDR1 is MNHEY, CDR2 SVGAGI. The CDR3 contains 15 residues. V dropped 5 bases and J dropped 1 base, with 12 bases sitting between them. The CDR3 DNA reads TGTGCCAGCAGTCCGTCACAGGGTTCCTACAATGAGCAGTTCTTC. It specifies CASSPSQGSYNEQFF.

The chain recombines TRBV4-2 with TRBJ2-7, with TRBD2 identical over 11 bases. The V segment lost 5 bases and the J segment 2 bases; nucleotides outside the gene matches: 5. CDR3 size: 15 residues. The germline V gene has CDR1 LGHNA and CDR2 YNFKEQ. Here the CDR3 DNA reads TGTGCCAGCAGCTACCAGACTAGCGGGGCCTACGAGCAGTACTTC. Its protein product is CASSYQTSGAYEQYF.

This chain joins TRBV19 and TRBJ1-2; TRBD1 matches 8 bases. With 5 bases clipped from V and 2 bases from J, the junction kept 1 base outside the gene matches. Germline CDR1 is LNHDA and CDR2 is SQIVND (reference sequence). The length of the CDR3 is 13 residues. CDR3 region: CASSRTGNYGYTF. DNA of the CDR3: TGTGCCAGTAGTCGGACAGGGAACTATGGCTACACCTTC.

The chain couples TRBV9 to TRBJ2-2; 9 positions match TRBD2. CDR1 is SGDLS and CDR2 is YYNGEE in the germline V gene. CDR3 length: 17 amino acids. Losses at the gene ends were 0 bases for V and 3 bases for J; bases not matched to a gene: 6. Here the CDR3 DNA reads TGTGCCAGCAGCGTAGGTCAGCGGGGGGCCTACACCGGGGAGCTGTTTTTT. Residues: CASSVGQRGAYTGELFF.

The chain uses TRBV7-9 and TRBJ1-2; D gene uncertain. The length of the CDR3 is 15 residues. V lost 7 bases to trimming and J lost 0 bases, with 15 bases between them. Germline CDR1 SEHNR, CDR2 FQNEAQ (reference sequence). CDR3 DNA: TGTGCCAGCACCCCCGGCCCGGGTCCTAACTATGGCTACACCTTC. Translated: CASTPGPGPNYGYTF. Using reference TRBV7-9 and TRBJ1-2 for the parts outside the CDR3, the full variable domain is DTGVSQNPRHKITKRGQNVTFRCDPISEHNRLYWYRQTLGQGPEFLTYFQNEAQLEKSRLLSDRFSAERPKGSFSTLEIQRTEQGDSAMYLCASTPGPGPNYGYTFGSGTRLTVV.

The V call is TRBV19, the J call TRBJ2-5; TRBD2 matches 10 bases. After removal of 2 bases from V and 5 bases from J, the junction contained 5 bases not matched to a gene. The CDR3 is 15 amino acids. CDR1 is LNHDA, CDR2 SQIVND, per germline (reference sequence). The CDR3 loop reads CASSISAGGLETQYF. CDR3 nucleotide sequence: TGTGCCAGTAGTATATCAGCGGGGGGGCTCGAGACCCAGTACTTC. The whole variable domain, filled in from reference TRBV19 and TRBJ2-5, reads DGGITQSPKYLFRKEGQNVTLSCEQNLNHDAMYWYRQDPGQGLRLIYYSQIVNDFQKGDIAEGYSVSREKKESFPLTVTSAQKNPTAFYLCASSISAGGLETQYFGPGTRLLVL.

The V call is TRBV7-3, the J call TRBJ2-5; D perhaps matches TRBD2 (6 bases). V gave up 5 bases and J gave up 2 bases, with 18 bases separating them. CDR1 SGHTA and CDR2 FQGTGA come from the germline V gene. The CDR3 is 16 amino acids. This CDR3 is CASSRVPSELQETQYF. CDR3 nucleotide sequence: TGTGCCAGCAGCCGAGTTCCTAGCGAACTACAAGAGACCCAGTACTTC. The full variable domain, in which reference TRBV7-3 and TRBJ2-5 provide the parts outside the CDR3, is GAGVSQTPSNKVTEKGKYVELRCDPISGHTALYWYRQSLGQGPEFLIYFQGTGAADDSGLPNDRFFAVRPEGSVSTLKIQRTERGDSAVYLCASSRVPSELQETQYFGPGTRLLVL.

This chain uses TRBV10-3 with TRBJ1-5, with no clear D. The CDR3 extends over 14 amino acids. Germline lookup yields CDR1 ENHRY and CDR2 SYGVKD. Trimming shortened V by 2 bases and J by 7 bases, and 12 bases separated the two germline ends. The CDR3 loop is CAISEGEEGQPQHF. For the CDR3, the DNA is TGTGCCATCAGTGAGGGGGAGGAAGGCCAGCCCCAGCATTTT.

V is TRBV19 and J is TRBJ1-1, with D perhaps TRBD1 (6 bases). Looked up from germline, CDR1 is LNHDA and CDR2 is SQIVND (reference sequence). V was cut by 6 bases and J by 0 bases, with 14 bases left in between. The CDR3 totals 15 residues. The CDR3 here is CASSISGQMNTEAFF. The CDR3 nucleotides are TGTGCCAGTAGCATCAGCGGACAGATGAACACTGAAGCTTTCTTT.

This sequence joins TRBV7-9 and TRBJ2-1; 11 nucleotides match TRBD2. The CDR3 has 16 residues. Germline assignment: CDR1 SEHNR and CDR2 FQNEAQ (reference sequence). The V gene end was trimmed by 5 bases and the J gene end by 6 bases; junction bases not matched to a gene: 9. The CDR3 region is CASSPTSGRDTNEQFF. The CDR3 DNA reads TGTGCCAGCAGCCCAACTAGCGGGAGAGATACCAATGAGCAGTTCTTC. Using reference TRBV7-9 and TRBJ2-1 for the parts outside the CDR3, the full variable domain is DTGVSQNPRHKITKRGQNVTFRCDPISEHNRLYWYRQTLGQGPEFLTYFQNEAQLEKSRLLSDRFSAERPKGSFSTLEIQRTEQGDSAMYLCASSPTSGRDTNEQFFGPGTRLTVL.

V usage is TRBV6-4 and J usage is TRBJ2-1, with 7 bases identical to TRBD1. Germline lookup yields CDR1 MRHNA and CDR2 SNTAGT. Unmatched junction bases numbered 5, after V lost 5 bases and J lost 1 base. There are 15 residues in the CDR3. The CDR3 loop reads CASSTTGVSYNEQFF. CDR3 nucleotide sequence: TGTGCCAGCAGTACAACAGGGGTGTCCTACAATGAGCAGTTCTTC.

The J gene is TRBJ1-6, the V gene TRBV27; the D gene is possibly TRBD1 (5 bases). From germline, CDR1 is MNHEY and CDR2 SMNVEV (reference sequence). The CDR3 extends over 14 amino acids. Trimming cost V 4 bases and J 6 bases, with 10 bases left between them. CDR3 amino acids: CASSSWGLNSPLHF. The DNA of the CDR3 is TGTGCCAGCAGTTCTTGGGGCCTTAATTCACCCCTCCACTTT.

The chain couples TRBV27 to TRBJ1-6, with D possibly being TRBD1 (5 bases). Germline CDR1 and CDR2: MNHEY and SMNVEV (reference sequence). Trimming pared 9 bases from V and 10 bases from J, leaving 19 bases between. This CDR3 contains 14 residues. The CDR3 sequence is CASRNLGGGSPLHF. CDR3 DNA: TGTGCCAGTAGGAATTTGGGGGGAGGGTCACCCCTCCACTTT.

The chain recombines TRBV14 with TRBJ2-1; the D is unclear. This CDR3 comprises 13 residues. Germline CDR1 and CDR2: SGHDN and FVKESK. The V gene lost 1 base and the J gene lost 4 bases, with 5 bases spanning the gap. The CDR3: CASSQASYNEQFF. The CDR3 nucleotides read TGTGCCAGCAGCCAAGCTTCTTACAATGAGCAGTTCTTC.

The CDR3 nucleotides are TGTGCCAGCAGTTATCGTAACTATGGCTACACCTTC. Encoded protein: CASSYRNYGYTF. This rearrangement joins TRBV28 to TRBJ1-2; D gene unclear. Germline assignment: CDR1 MDHEN and CDR2 SYDVKM. CDR3 length: 12 amino acids. The V gene lost 4 bases and the J gene lost 1 base, with 4 bases spanning the gap.

The chain is built from TRBV4-3 and TRBJ2-6; 8 nucleotides align to TRBD2. Germline V gives CDR1 LGHNA, CDR2 YSLEER. J gave up 2 bases and V 4 bases, and 4 bases lay outside the gene matches. The CDR3 extends over 16 amino acids. The DNA for the CDR3 is TGCGCCAGCAGCCTCGAGCGGGGGACTGGGGCCAACGTCCTGACTTTC. As protein: CASSLERGTGANVLTF.

Notes on this clone: Other DNA sequences within the sample encode an identical CDR3. The rearrangement links TRBV19 to TRBJ2-7; 8 nucleotides align to TRBD1. Germline CDR1 and CDR2: LNHDA and SQIVND (reference sequence). This CDR3 comprises 13 residues. The V segment lost 4 bases and the J segment 7 bases; nucleotides outside the gene matches: 6. The CDR3 coding sequence is TGTGCCAGTAGTACGACAAGACAGGGGGAGCAGTACTTC. Amino acids: CASSTTRQGEQYF.

J is TRBJ2-7 and V is TRBV12-3 or TRBV12-4; 9 bases map to TRBD1. The junction had 11 bases not matched to a gene; V was cut back by 5 bases and J by 12 bases. The CDR3 covers 13 residues. The CDR3 protein is CASSLRGQGKGYF. The CDR3, as DNA: TGTGCCAGCAGTCTAAGGGGACAGGGAAAGGGGTACTTC.

This chain joins TRBV5-5 and TRBJ1-3; TRBD1 is a possible D gene (6 bases). Between the trimmed V and J ends, which lost 4 bases and 2 bases, there was a span of 16 bases. The germline V gene encodes CDR1 SGHKS and CDR2 YYEKEE (reference sequence). The CDR3 is 16 residues long. Here the CDR3 reads CASSVLSGDTGNTIYF. The CDR3 nucleotides are TGTGCCAGCAGCGTTCTATCCGGGGACACTGGAAACACCATATATTTT.

This chain uses TRBV6-2 or TRBV6-3 with TRBJ2-5; D may be TRBD2 (5 bases). The V gene's germline CDR1 is MNHEY and CDR2 SVGEGT. V was pared by 0 bases and J by 2 bases, with 10 bases between. The CDR3 extends over 15 amino acids. CDR3 in DNA: TGTGCCAGCAGTTACTCGGAGGACGGACAAGAGACCCAGTACTTC. Protein product: CASSYSEDGQETQYF.

The chain is built from TRBV7-9 and TRBJ1-4, with D uncertain. The CDR3 sequence is 16 residues long. V lost 5 bases and J lost 0, with 13 bases in between. Germline V gene lookup returns CDR1 SEHNR and CDR2 FQNEAQ (reference sequence). The CDR3 DNA sequence: TGTGCCAGCAGCCCCTGGGCGGGAGCAACTAATGAAAAACTGTTTTTT. It translates to CASSPWAGATNEKLFF.

This clone was seen a few times. The J gene is TRBJ2-7, the V gene TRBV7-2; no clear D. The germline V and J ends were trimmed by 5 bases and 3 bases, with 5 bases remaining between them. The germline V gene encodes CDR1 SGHTA and CDR2 FQGNSA. This CDR3 contains 11 residues. The CDR3 DNA reads as TGTGCCAGCAGCCAATTCTACGAGCAGTACTTC. Its translation is CASSQFYEQYF.